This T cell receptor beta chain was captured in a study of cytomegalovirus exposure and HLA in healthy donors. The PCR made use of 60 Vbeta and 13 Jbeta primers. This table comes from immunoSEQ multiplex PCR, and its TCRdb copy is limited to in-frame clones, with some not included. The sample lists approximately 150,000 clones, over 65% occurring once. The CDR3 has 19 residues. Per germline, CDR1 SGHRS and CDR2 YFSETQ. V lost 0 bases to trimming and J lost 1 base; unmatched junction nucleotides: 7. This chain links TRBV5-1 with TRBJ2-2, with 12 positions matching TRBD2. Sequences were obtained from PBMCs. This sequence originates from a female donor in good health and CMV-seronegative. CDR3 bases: TGCGCCAGCAGCTTGGTTTTCCTGACTAGCGGGGGGAACACCGGGGAGCTGTTTTTT. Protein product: CASSLVFLTSGGNTGELFF.